The text below deals with one TCR beta chain. The data are from a study of T cell changes during pregnancy in multiple sclerosis. The CDR3 is 15 amino acids. Per germline, CDR1 SGDLS and CDR2 YYNGEE. V dropped 0 bases and J dropped 4; count of bases not matched to a gene: 0. The protocol was immunoSEQ multiplex PCR, while the TCRdb copy is restricted to in-frame clones and leaves out a portion. The table includes around 42,000 clones, about 89% detected once. The sample in question was CD4+ T cells from peripheral blood mononuclear cells, obtained before pregnancy. The sequence was obtained from a female donor with multiple sclerosis, enrolled in a pregnancy study. The chain uses TRBV9 and TRBJ1-4, with TRBD1 matching 10 bases. CDR3 loop: CASSVGTGGNEKLFF. The CDR3 DNA follows: TGTGCCAGCAGCGTAGGGACAGGGGGTAATGAAAAACTGTTTTTT.